This T cell receptor (beta chain) was profiled in a study of blood T cell repertoires in COVID-19. Profiling relied on immunoSEQ multiplex PCR, and the TCRdb table lists in-frame clones only, not all of them. The table has 65,000 to 75,000 clones, about 91% seen once. The germline CDR1 and CDR2 sequences are SGHAT and FQNNGV. The CDR3 has 14 residues. Trimming took 5 bases from V and 3 from J; bases not matched to a gene: 7. The specimen was peripheral blood. The rearrangement joins TRBV11-2 to TRBJ2-7; 7 nucleotides line up with TRBD1. The receptor was isolated from a human donor with active COVID-19. The donor label of this sample is uncertain. As DNA, the CDR3 is TGTGCCAGCAGCCCCCAGACAGGGTACTACGAGCAGTACTTC. This translates into CASSPQTGYYEQYF.